This entry concerns a single TCR beta chain. The antigen is undetermined. The assay was immunoSEQ multiplex PCR, and TCRdb's table has in-frame clones only and misses some. The table lists roughly 160,000 clones, about four fifths of them singletons. These data belong to a study of cytotoxic CD8 clonotypes in ibrutinib-treated CLL. Study-wide findings and caveats: Clonality increased with ibrutinib response but returned toward baseline at progression. Once treatment began, public clonotypes, which were uncommon, contracted or stayed stable.

V was pared by 7 bases and J by 6 bases, with 17 bases between. The length of the CDR3 is 14 residues. Germline CDR1 SGDLS, CDR2 YYNGEE. The chain has TRBV9 and TRBJ2-1; TRBD2 is a possible D gene (5 bases). The TCR was taken from a human donor with chronic lymphocytic leukemia. Sample: PBMCs, taken after 12 months of ibrutinib treatment. The CDR3 protein is CASAGGGQSNEQFF. For the CDR3, the DNA is TGTGCCAGCGCCGGAGGCGGGCAGTCCAATGAGCAGTTCTTC.